A selection of T cell receptor beta chains follows, all from one sample in a study of blood T cells in healthy people across ages. TCRdb re-derived calls from the 5' RACE reads in MiXCR, one entry per CDR3 protein. The sample includes roughly 860,000 distinct CDR3 sequences, about 59% of them seen just once. The sequenced material came from blood. These receptors were obtained from a young man in good health. Both conserved end residues are part of each CDR3. Fields, in order: CDR3 protein, V gene, J gene.

CDR3aa: CSARATDRAGEQYF; v_gene: TRBV20-1; j_gene: TRBJ2-5
CDR3aa: CASSLGTEKLFF; v_gene: TRBV5-5; j_gene: TRBJ1-4
CDR3aa: CASSATGTGVYEQYF; v_gene: TRBV7-9; j_gene: TRBJ2-7
CDR3aa: CASTLLQGAYSPLHF; v_gene: TRBV28; j_gene: TRBJ1-6
CDR3aa: CASSAEYGQPQHF; v_gene: TRBV6-5; j_gene: TRBJ1-5
CDR3aa: CASSEAPGTSTDTQYF; v_gene: TRBV6-1; j_gene: TRBJ2-3
CDR3aa: CASSRGDSSSYEQYF; v_gene: TRBV4-2; j_gene: TRBJ2-7
CDR3aa: CAISPTRLSSYNEQFF; v_gene: TRBV10-3; j_gene: TRBJ2-1
CDR3aa: CAWNSYNEQFF; v_gene: TRBV30; j_gene: TRBJ2-1
CDR3aa: CASATGQPVSGANVLTF; v_gene: TRBV25-1; j_gene: TRBJ2-6
CDR3aa: CASSQLGRASQGETQYF; v_gene: TRBV4-3; j_gene: -
CDR3aa: CSGETAYGNTIYF; v_gene: TRBV29-1; j_gene: TRBJ1-3
CDR3aa: CASAIAPRNGYTF; v_gene: TRBV14; j_gene: TRBJ1-2
CDR3aa: CASSLTRLGVDTQYF; v_gene: TRBV7-9; j_gene: TRBJ2-3
CDR3aa: CASSLDLEDTQYF; v_gene: TRBV12-3/TRBV12-4; j_gene: TRBJ2-3
CDR3aa: CASSNDRPNTGELFF; v_gene: TRBV5-1; j_gene: TRBJ2-2
CDR3aa: CASSSSTGGWYGYTF; v_gene: TRBV27; j_gene: TRBJ1-2
CDR3aa: CASRDPGQGAQKLFF; v_gene: TRBV12-3/TRBV12-4; j_gene: TRBJ1-4
CDR3aa: CSAPRGRTEAFF; v_gene: TRBV20-1; j_gene: TRBJ1-1
CDR3aa: CASRLAGNNEQYF; v_gene: TRBV12-3/TRBV12-4; j_gene: TRBJ2-7
CDR3aa: CASSQDGGTDTQYF; v_gene: TRBV4-3; j_gene: TRBJ2-3
CDR3aa: CAWRRDRPSGYTF; v_gene: TRBV30; j_gene: TRBJ1-2
CDR3aa: CASSSRVTHEQYF; v_gene: TRBV5-1; j_gene: TRBJ2-4
CDR3aa: CSARDRRLAGGPNQETQYF; v_gene: TRBV20-1; j_gene: TRBJ2-5
CDR3aa: CATSRDQGSNEKLFF; v_gene: TRBV15; j_gene: TRBJ1-4
CDR3aa: CSACRDRGADEQYF; v_gene: TRBV29-1; j_gene: TRBJ2-7
CDR3aa: CASSDPGGPDTQYF; v_gene: TRBV5-1; j_gene: TRBJ2-3
CDR3aa: CASSSWTSGSTDTQYF; v_gene: TRBV5-1; j_gene: TRBJ2-3
CDR3aa: CASSFGSFFYEQYF; v_gene: TRBV12-3/TRBV12-4; j_gene: TRBJ2-7
CDR3aa: CASSLAARKTDTQYF; v_gene: TRBV5-1; j_gene: TRBJ2-3
CDR3aa: CASSAGGVYNEQFF; v_gene: TRBV12-3/TRBV12-4; j_gene: TRBJ2-1
CDR3aa: CASGRDRGLYEQYF; v_gene: TRBV27; j_gene: -
CDR3aa: CASSLTGLSDNEQFF; v_gene: TRBV7-2; j_gene: TRBJ2-1
CDR3aa: CASSLTLGTSTDTQYF; v_gene: TRBV11-2; j_gene: TRBJ2-3
CDR3aa: CASSQTGRARDTQYF; v_gene: TRBV3-1; j_gene: TRBJ2-3
CDR3aa: CASSLGQANTGELFF; v_gene: TRBV12-3/TRBV12-4; j_gene: TRBJ2-2
CDR3aa: CASSQDRGAGYTF; v_gene: TRBV7-3; j_gene: TRBJ1-2
CDR3aa: CASRFGSTDTQYF; v_gene: TRBV7-2; j_gene: TRBJ2-3
CDR3aa: CAGGDPLLDEQFF; v_gene: TRBV28; j_gene: TRBJ2-1
CDR3aa: CASSSPRQGISYGYTF; v_gene: TRBV28; j_gene: TRBJ1-2